This entry lists 4 T cell receptor beta chains sequenced from one sample in a study of cytomegalovirus exposure and HLA in healthy donors. Clones were read by immunoSEQ multiplex PCR, and TCRdb kept only the in-frame ones, dropping some. The sample lists roughly 50,000 clones, around 93% occurring once. The specimen sequenced was PBMCs. The receptor set was obtained from a woman aged 18-29 years in good health and CMV-seropositive.

The J gene is TRBJ2-7, the V gene TRBV9; TRBD1 aligns across 11 bases. CDR1 is SGDLS and CDR2 is YYNGEE in the germline V gene. This CDR3 contains 14 residues. V dropped 0 bases and J dropped 6; count of bases not matched to a gene: 2. This CDR3 reads CASSVAGTGGEQYF. CDR3 nucleotides: TGTGCCAGCAGCGTAGCCGGGACAGGGGGCGAGCAGTACTTC.

This clone is a singleton in its sample. The V call is TRBV7-6, the J call TRBJ2-2; D is possibly TRBD2 (5 bases). V was pared by 5 bases and J by 7 bases, with 17 bases between. There are 15 residues in the CDR3. Germline loops: CDR1 SGHVS, CDR2 FNYEAQ. This CDR3 reads CASSGSGGVGGELFF. Written as DNA, the CDR3 is TGTGCCAGCAGCGGTTCCGGAGGCGTGGGCGGGGAGCTGTTTTTT.

This chain links TRBV6-1 with TRBJ1-2, with D possibly being TRBD1 (6 bases). The CDR3 consists of 15 residues. The V end was cut by 2 bases, the J end by 0 bases, with 10 bases between. CDR1 is MNHNS, CDR2 SASEGT, per germline. DNA for the CDR3: TGTGCCAGCAGTGAAACAGGGTACCCTAACTATGGCTACACCTTC. It yields the protein CASSETGYPNYGYTF.

The rearrangement links TRBV6-1 to TRBJ2-7; D ambiguous. The CDR3 consists of 14 residues. V was trimmed by 6 bases and J by 4 bases, leaving 16 bases between them. Germline CDR1 is MNHNS and CDR2 is SASEGT. CDR3: CASREDPQKYEQYF. CDR3 in DNA: TGTGCCAGCAGAGAGGATCCTCAAAAATACGAGCAGTACTTC.